Each of the 9 T cell receptor beta chains below was sequenced from the same sample in a study of tumor-infiltrating lymphocytes in primary liver carcinoma. It was from approximately 20-30 mg of unsorted bulk tissue that RNA and DNA were co-extracted. Using a constant-region primer together with ProtoScript II reverse transcriptase, TCR beta cDNA was made from 500 ng of total RNA. Libraries of TCR beta came from three nested multiplex PCR rounds with slightly modified ARM-PCR. TRBV1-TRBV30 forward and Cbeta reverse primers drove the first two roughly 10-cycle rounds. TCRdb processed the multiplex PCR reads anew with MiXCR; each CDR3 protein has one entry. This table holds 75,000 to 80,000 distinct CDR3 sequences, 69% found once. The source material was tumor-adjacent normal liver tissue. The receptors shown here come from a man aged 35-49 years with primary liver carcinoma and hepatitis B virus infection.

Concerning this clonotype: The conserved phenylalanine or tryptophan normally closing the CDR3 is absent here, so this likely arose from a read error. CDR3 DNA sequence: TGTGCCAGCAGCAATAGGGGAGGGTACGATGAGCAGTTCTTA. This gives the protein CASSNRGGYDEQFL. V is TRBV11-2 and J is TRBJ2-1, with 7 bases that match TRBD2. Germline loops: CDR1 SGHAT, CDR2 FQNNGV. Unmatched junction bases numbered 9, after V lost 5 bases and J lost 8 bases. The CDR3 sequence is 14 residues long.

Concerning this clonotype itself: This may be a read error, as it is one base from a much larger clone. The J gene is TRBJ2-2, the V gene TRBV5-1; 7 bases are a match to TRBD2. The germline V gene has CDR1 SGHRS and CDR2 YFSETQ. CDR3 length equals 17 residues. The CDR3 reads CVSSLSSGTTLGGELFF. Written as DNA, the CDR3 is TGCGTCAGCAGCTTGTCGTCCGGGACTACCCTCGGCGGGGAGCTGTTTTTT.

Worth noting for this clonotype: A read error may explain this, as a much larger clone is one base away. The chain couples TRBV14 to TRBJ2-3; possible D gene TRBD2, 5 bases. Germline-derived CDR1 and CDR2 are SGHDN and FVKESK. Trimming left V 0 bases short and J 5 bases short, with 15 bases between. The length of the CDR3 is 16 residues. The CDR3 loop reads CASSQDSGLNIDTQYF. CDR3 DNA sequence: TGTGCCAGCAGCCAAGATTCAGGACTCAACATAGATACGCAGTATTTT.

To note about this clonotype: The CDR3 does not end in the conserved phenylalanine or tryptophan, so this is likely a read error. The chain has TRBV6-2 or TRBV6-3 and TRBJ2-5; unclear D gene. The V gene's germline CDR1 is MNHEY and CDR2 SVGEGT. This CDR3 contains 13 residues. CDR3 in DNA: TGTGCCGGCAGCCCCGAGGCACAAGAGACCCAGTACTTG. This sequence encodes CAGSPEAQETQYL.

A note on this clonotype: Since no conserved phenylalanine or tryptophan closes the CDR3, a read error is the likely cause. The chain has TRBV5-5 and TRBJ2-7; 11 positions match TRBD1. The length of the CDR3 is 14 residues. Germline lookup yields CDR1 SGHKS and CDR2 YYEKEE (reference sequence). V lost 4 bases and J lost 4; bases outside the gene matches: 4. CDR3 sequence (DNA): TGTGCCAGCAGCGGGGACAGGGGGGTTTACGAGCAGTACCTC. Its translation is CASSGDRGVYEQYL.

The V and J genes are TRBV14 and TRBJ2-3; D ambiguous. The germline V gene encodes CDR1 SGHDN and CDR2 FVKESK. Trimming stripped 9 bases from V and 6 bases from J, with 19 bases between. This CDR3 is 14 amino acids long. CDR3 in amino acids: CASNQEAFGDTQYF. DNA for the CDR3: TGTGCCAGTAACCAAGAAGCTTTTGGTGATACGCAGTATTTT.

There are a few counts of this clonotype. The chain joins TRBV11-1 to TRBJ2-4, with 9 bases identical to TRBD2. With V trimmed by 7 bases and J by 14 bases, 24 bases remained unmatched. CDR1 is SGHAT, CDR2 FQDESV, per germline (reference sequence). The CDR3 length is 17 residues. The CDR3 reads CASNFPGSSGTKNTKYF. DNA of the CDR3: TGTGCCAGCAACTTTCCCGGGTCTAGCGGGACCAAAAACACTAAGTACTTC.

On this clonotype itself: This may stem from a read error, because a much larger clone lies one nucleotide away. The V gene is TRBV4-2, the J gene TRBJ2-1, with D perhaps matching TRBD1 or TRBD2 (5 bases each). There are 16 residues in the CDR3. Germline-derived CDR1 and CDR2 are LGHNA and YNFKEQ. Trimming shortened V by 2 bases and J by 5 bases, and 16 bases separated the two germline ends. The CDR3: CASSQHPGTGNNEQFF. CDR3 DNA: TGTGCCAGCAGCCAACACCCCGGGACGGGTAACAATGAGCAGTTCTTC.

Comment on this clonotype: An end of the junction does not agree with germline; a read error may underlie this. The chain is built from TRBV10-3 and TRBJ2-2, with D perhaps matching TRBD2 (5 bases). Germline assignment: CDR1 ENHRY and CDR2 SYGVKD. The CDR3 is 14 amino acids. The chain's CDR3 is CAINGNANTGELFF. Written as DNA, the CDR3 is TGTGCCATCAATGGGAACGCGAACACCGGGGAGTTGTTTTTT.